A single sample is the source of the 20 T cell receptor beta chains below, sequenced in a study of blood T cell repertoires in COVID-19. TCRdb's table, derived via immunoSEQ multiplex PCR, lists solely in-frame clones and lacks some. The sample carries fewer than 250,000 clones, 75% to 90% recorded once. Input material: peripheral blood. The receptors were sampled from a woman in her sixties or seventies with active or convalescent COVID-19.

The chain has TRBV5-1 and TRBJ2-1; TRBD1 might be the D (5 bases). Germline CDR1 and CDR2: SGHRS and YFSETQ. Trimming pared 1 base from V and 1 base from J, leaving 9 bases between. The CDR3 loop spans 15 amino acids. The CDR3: CASSLTGPSYNEQFF. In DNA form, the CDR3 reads TGCGCCAGCAGCTTGACAGGCCCTTCCTACAATGAGCAGTTCTTC.

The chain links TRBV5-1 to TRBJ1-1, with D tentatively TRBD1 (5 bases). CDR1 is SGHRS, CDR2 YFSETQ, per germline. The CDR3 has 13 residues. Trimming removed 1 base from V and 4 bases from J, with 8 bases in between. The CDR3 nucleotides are TGCGCCAGCAGCTTGTTCGACAGCACTGAAGCTTTCTTT. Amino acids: CASSLFDSTEAFF.

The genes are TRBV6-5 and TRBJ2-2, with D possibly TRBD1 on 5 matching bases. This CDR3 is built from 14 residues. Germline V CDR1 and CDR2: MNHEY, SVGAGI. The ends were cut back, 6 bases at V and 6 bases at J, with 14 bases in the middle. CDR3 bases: TGTGCCAGCAGCTCGGGTAGGGGTGCCGGGGAGCTGTTTTTT. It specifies CASSSGRGAGELFF.

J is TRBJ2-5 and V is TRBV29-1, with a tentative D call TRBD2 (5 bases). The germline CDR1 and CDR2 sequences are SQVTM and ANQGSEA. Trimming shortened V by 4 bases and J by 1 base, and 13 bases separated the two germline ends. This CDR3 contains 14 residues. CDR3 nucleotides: TGCAGCGTTGCTCGGGGAGCTCTCCAAGAGACCCAGTACTTC. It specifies CSVARGALQETQYF.

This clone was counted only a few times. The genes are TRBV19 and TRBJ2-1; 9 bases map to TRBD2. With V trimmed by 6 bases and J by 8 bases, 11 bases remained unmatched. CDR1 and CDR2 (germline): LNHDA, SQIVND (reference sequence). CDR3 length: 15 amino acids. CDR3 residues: CASSFPAGGLYEQFF. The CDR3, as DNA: TGTGCCAGTAGCTTCCCGGCGGGAGGGCTCTATGAGCAGTTCTTC.

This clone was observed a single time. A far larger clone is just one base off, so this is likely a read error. CDR3 loop: CASSLDRAYEQYF. The CDR3 DNA reads TGTGCCAGCAGCCTGGACAGGGCCTACGAGCAGTACTTC. This chain joins TRBV28 and TRBJ2-7; 8 nucleotides line up with TRBD1. Germline CDR1 reads MDHEN; CDR2 reads SYDVKM. Unmatched junction bases numbered 3, after V lost 6 bases and J lost 2 bases. CDR3 length: 13 amino acids.

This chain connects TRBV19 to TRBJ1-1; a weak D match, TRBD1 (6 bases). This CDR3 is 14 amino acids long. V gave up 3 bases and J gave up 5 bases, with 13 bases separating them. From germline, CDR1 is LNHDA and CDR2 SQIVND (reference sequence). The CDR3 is CASSIKQGLTEAFF. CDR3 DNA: TGTGCCAGTAGTATCAAGCAGGGGTTGACTGAAGCTTTCTTT. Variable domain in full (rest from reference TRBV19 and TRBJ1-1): DGGITQSPKYLFRKEGQNVTLSCEQNLNHDAMYWYRQDPGQGLRLIYYSQIVNDFQKGDIAEGYSVSREKKESFPLTVTSAQKNPTAFYLCASSIKQGLTEAFFGQGTRLTVV.

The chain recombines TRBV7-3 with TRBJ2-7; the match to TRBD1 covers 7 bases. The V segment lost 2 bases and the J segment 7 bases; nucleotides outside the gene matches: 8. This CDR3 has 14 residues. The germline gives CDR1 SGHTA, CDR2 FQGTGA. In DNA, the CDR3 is TGTGCCAGCAGCTTAGGACCAGGGGGTAGAGAGCAGTACTTC. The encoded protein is CASSLGPGGREQYF.

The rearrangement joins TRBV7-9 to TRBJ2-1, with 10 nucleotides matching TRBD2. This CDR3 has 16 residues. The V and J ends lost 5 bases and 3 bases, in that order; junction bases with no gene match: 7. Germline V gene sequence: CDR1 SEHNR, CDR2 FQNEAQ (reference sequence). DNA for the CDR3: TGTGCCAGCAGCGCCTGGGCTAGCGGGGGCTACAATGAGCAGTTCTTC. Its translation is CASSAWASGGYNEQFF.

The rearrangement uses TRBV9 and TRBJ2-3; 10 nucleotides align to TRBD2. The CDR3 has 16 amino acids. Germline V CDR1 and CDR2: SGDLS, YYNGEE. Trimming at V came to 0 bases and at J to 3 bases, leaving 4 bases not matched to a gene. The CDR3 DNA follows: TGTGCCAGCAGCGTAGAGATAGCGGGGGGTACAGATACGCAGTATTTT. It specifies CASSVEIAGGTDTQYF. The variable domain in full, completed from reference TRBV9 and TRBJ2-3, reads DSGVTQTPKHLITATGQRVTLRCSPRSGDLSVYWYQQSLDQGLQFLIQYYNGEERAKGNILERFSAQQFPDLHSELNLSSLELGDSALYFCASSVEIAGGTDTQYFGPGTRLTVL.

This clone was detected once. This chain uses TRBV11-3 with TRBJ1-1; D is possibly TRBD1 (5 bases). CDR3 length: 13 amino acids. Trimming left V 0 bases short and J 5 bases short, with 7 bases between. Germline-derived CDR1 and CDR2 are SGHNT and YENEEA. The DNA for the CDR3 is TGTGCCAGCAGCTTAGAGCAGGGTACTGAAGCTTTCTTT. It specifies CASSLEQGTEAFF.

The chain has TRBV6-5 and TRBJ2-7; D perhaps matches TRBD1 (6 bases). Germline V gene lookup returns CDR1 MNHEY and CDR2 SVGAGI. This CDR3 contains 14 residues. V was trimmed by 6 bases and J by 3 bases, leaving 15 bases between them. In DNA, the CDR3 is TGTGCCAGCAGCCAACCTACAGGGCTCTACGAGCAGTACTTC. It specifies CASSQPTGLYEQYF.

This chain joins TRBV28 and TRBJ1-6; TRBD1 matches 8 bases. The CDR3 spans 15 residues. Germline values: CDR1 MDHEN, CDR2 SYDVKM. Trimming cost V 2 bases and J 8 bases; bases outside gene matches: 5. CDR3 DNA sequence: TGTGCCAGCAGTTTACCGAACAGGGGGGATTCACCCCTCCACTTT. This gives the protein CASSLPNRGDSPLHF.

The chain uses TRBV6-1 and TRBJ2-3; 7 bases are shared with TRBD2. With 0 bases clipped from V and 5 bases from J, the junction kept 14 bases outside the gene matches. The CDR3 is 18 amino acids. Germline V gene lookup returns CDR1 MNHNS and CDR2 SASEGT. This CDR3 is CASSEAGGKGPTGDTQYF. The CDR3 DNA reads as TGTGCCAGCAGTGAAGCGGGGGGGAAGGGCCCCACGGGAGATACGCAGTATTTT.

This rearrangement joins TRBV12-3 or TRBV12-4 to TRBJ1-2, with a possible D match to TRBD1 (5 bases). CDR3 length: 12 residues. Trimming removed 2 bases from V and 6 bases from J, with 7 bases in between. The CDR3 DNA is TGTGCCAGCAGTTTAAAGGGGCATGGCTACACCTTC. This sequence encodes CASSLKGHGYTF.

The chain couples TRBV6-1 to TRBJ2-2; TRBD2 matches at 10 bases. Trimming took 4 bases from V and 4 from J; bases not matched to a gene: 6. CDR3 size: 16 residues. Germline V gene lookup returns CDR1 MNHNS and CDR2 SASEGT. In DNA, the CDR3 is TGTGCCAGCAGTGTATCACTAGCGGGATCCACCGGGGAGCTGTTTTTT. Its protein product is CASSVSLAGSTGELFF.

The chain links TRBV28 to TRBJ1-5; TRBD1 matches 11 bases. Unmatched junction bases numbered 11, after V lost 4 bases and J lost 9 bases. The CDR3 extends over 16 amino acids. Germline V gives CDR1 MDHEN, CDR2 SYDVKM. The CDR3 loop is CASSSYGQGAGGPQHF. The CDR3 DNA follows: TGTGCCAGCAGTTCTTATGGACAGGGGGCAGGTGGGCCCCAGCATTTT.

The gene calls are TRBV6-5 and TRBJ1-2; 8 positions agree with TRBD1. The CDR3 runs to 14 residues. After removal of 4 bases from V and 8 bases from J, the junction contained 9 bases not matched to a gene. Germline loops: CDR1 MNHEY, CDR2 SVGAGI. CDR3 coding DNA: TGTGCCAGCAGTTCCTTTTCAGGGGGCCGGGGCTACACCTTC. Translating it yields CASSSFSGGRGYTF.

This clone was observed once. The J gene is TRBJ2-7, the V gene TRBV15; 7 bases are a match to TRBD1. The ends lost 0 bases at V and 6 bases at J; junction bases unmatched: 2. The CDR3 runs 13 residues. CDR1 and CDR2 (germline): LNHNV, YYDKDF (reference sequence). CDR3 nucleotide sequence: TGTGCCACCAGCAGAGAGACAGGGTCCGAGCAGTACTTC. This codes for CATSRETGSEQYF.

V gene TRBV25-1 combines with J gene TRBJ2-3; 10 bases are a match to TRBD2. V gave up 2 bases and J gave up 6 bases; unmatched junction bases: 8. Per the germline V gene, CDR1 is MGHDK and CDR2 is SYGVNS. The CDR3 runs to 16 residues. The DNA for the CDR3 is TGTGCCAGCAGTGAACGGACTATTAGCGGGAGGGATACGCAGTATTTT. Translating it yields CASSERTISGRDTQYF.